Listed below are T cell receptor beta chains from one sample, sequenced in a study of blood T cell repertoires in COVID-19. TCRdb's table, derived via immunoSEQ multiplex PCR, lists solely in-frame clones and lacks some. This repertoire shows about 300,000 clones, 70% to 90% found once; its top ten account for 2.2%. The sequenced sample was PBMCs or T cells enriched from blood (not recorded which). The receptors shown here come from a man aged 25 to 45 who had recovered from COVID-19. Each CDR3 is given with its conserved first and last residue. The D gene is left open where the match is weak. Part of the rows lack a size; the others show once, few, many or a class for expanded clones.

j_call clone_size v_call d_call cdr3_aa cdr3_nt
TRBJ2-2 . TRBV2 . CASSTSGRIGELFF TGTGCCAGCAGTACTTCAGGGCGTATCGGGGAGCTGTTTTTT
TRBJ2-1 . TRBV9 . CASSIRGEVTYNEQFF TGTGCCAGCAGTATCCGCGGGGAGGTGACCTACAATGAGCAGTTCTTC
TRBJ1-2 once TRBV27 TRBD1 CASSPGQGALGYGYTF TGTGCCAGCAGTCCGGGACAGGGGGCGCTGGGCTATGGCTACACCTTC
TRBJ2-1 . TRBV4-1 . CASSQDLQGNEQFF TGCGCCAGCAGCCAAGATTTACAGGGAAATGAGCAGTTCTTC
TRBJ2-3 . TRBV13 . CASSFTRDSRDTQYF TGTGCCAGCAGCTTCACGCGCGACTCGAGGGATACGCAGTATTTT
TRBJ1-1 . TRBV5-1 . CASSPGHEAFF TGCGCCAGCAGCCCAGGACACGAAGCTTTCTTT
TRBJ1-1 . TRBV5-4 . CASSSTDEAFF TGTGCCAGCAGCTCTACTGATGAAGCTTTCTTT
TRBJ1-3 . TRBV19 . CASSTTGISGNTIYF TGTGCCAGTAGTACCACAGGGATCTCTGGAAACACCATATATTTT
TRBJ2-4 . TRBV5-1 TRBD1 CASSRLTGVKNIQYF TGCGCCAGCAGCCGCCTAACAGGGGTCAAAAACATTCAGTACTTC
TRBJ2-5 . TRBV6-1 . CASSESAAQETQYF TGTGCCAGCAGTGAATCAGCGGCCCAAGAGACCCAGTACTTC
TRBJ2-7 once TRBV5-4 TRBD1 CASSFDNRGSYEQYF TGTGCCAGCAGCTTTGATAACAGGGGGAGCTACGAGCAGTACTTC
TRBJ1-5 . TRBV24-1 TRBD1 CATSDSRTGRQPQHF TGTGCCACCAGTGATTCCCGGACAGGGAGACAGCCCCAGCATTTT
TRBJ1-4 . TRBV18 . CASSPLTGNEKLFF TGTGCCAGCTCACCACTGACGGGTAATGAAAAACTGTTTTTT
TRBJ1-2 . TRBV18 . CASSPGTSLNYGYTF TGTGCCAGCTCACCAGGGACATCCCTCAACTATGGCTACACCTTC
TRBJ1-1 . TRBV2 . CASSEWEGNTEAFF TGTGCCAGCAGTGAATGGGAGGGGAACACTGAAGCTTTCTTT
TRBJ1-2 . TRBV19 TRBD1 CASSIIQGPTHGYTF TGTGCCAGTAGTATCATACAGGGGCCTACCCACGGCTACACCTTC
TRBJ2-7 . TRBV11-2 TRBD1 CASSLAPGQGPYEQYF TGTGCCAGCAGCTTAGCTCCGGGACAGGGGCCCTACGAGCAGTACTTC
TRBJ2-3 . TRBV12-5 . CASGLVLPGGSGTQYF TGTGCTAGTGGTTTGGTACTTCCAGGGGGGTCGGGCACGCAGTATTTT
TRBJ2-2 . TRBV19 TRBD1 CASSPGTGNTGELFF TGTGCCAGTAGTCCAGGGACAGGGAACACCGGGGAGCTGTTTTTT
TRBJ1-2 . TRBV7-9 . CASSQGTTDGYTF TGTGCCAGTTCCCAGGGCACAACAGATGGCTACACCTTC
TRBJ2-1 . TRBV7-2 TRBD2 CASSLLAGGRDEQFF TGTGCCAGCAGCTTACTAGCGGGGGGTAGGGATGAGCAGTTCTTC
TRBJ2-3 . TRBV27 TRBD2 CATHSGGPGADTQYF TGTGCCACCCACAGCGGGGGCCCCGGGGCAGATACGCAGTATTTT
TRBJ2-5 . TRBV2 . CASSASRGQETQYF TGTGCCAGCAGTGCCAGTAGGGGCCAAGAGACCCAGTACTTC
TRBJ2-2 . TRBV9 . CASSPFRGQNTGELFF TGTGCCAGCAGCCCTTTCCGGGGACAGAACACCGGGGAGCTGTTTTTT
TRBJ2-2 . TRBV5-1 TRBD1 CASSSGQGRTGELFF TGCGCCAGCAGCTCCGGACAGGGGCGCACCGGGGAGCTGTTTTTT